Following are 7 T cell receptor beta chains from one sample sequenced in a study of persistence of HIV-infected CD4 T cells. These receptors' antigens are unknown. Cells were stimulated nonspecifically with anti-CD3/anti-CD28 magnetic beads. CD4+ T cells upregulating both CD40 ligand and CD69 were sorted as responding cells. The libraries were made with immunoSEQ version 4 in survey mode. Assay: immunoSEQ multiplex PCR; the TCRdb copy retains only in-frame clones and omits some. The sample comprises approximately 45,000 clones, around 89% of which are singletons, and approximately 0.45% rests with the top ten. Sequences were derived from CD4+ T cells sorted from PBMCs after roughly 17-hour stimulation, sampled from a patient who received antiretroviral therapy. The receptor set was obtained from an adult woman with HIV who was CMV-seropositive.

The chain joins TRBV2 to TRBJ2-5, with 8 bases identical to TRBD1. Germline V gives CDR1 SNHLY, CDR2 FYNNEI. The V and J ends lost 6 bases and 10 bases, in that order; junction bases with no gene match: 13. This CDR3 has 14 amino acids. The CDR3 sequence is CASRVDRGGEDQYF. The CDR3, as DNA: TGTGCCAGCAGGGTTGACAGGGGTGGAGAGGACCAGTACTTC.

This chain uses TRBV19 with TRBJ2-3; 14 bases are a match to TRBD2. Germline-derived CDR1 and CDR2 are LNHDA and SQIVND (reference sequence). V shed 5 bases and J 2 bases; nucleotides not matched to a gene: 6. The CDR3 length is 17 residues. This CDR3 is CASSRRLAGGATDTQYF. The CDR3 bases are TGTGCCAGTAGTCGAAGACTAGCGGGGGGGGCCACAGATACGCAGTATTTT.

This sequence joins TRBV30 and TRBJ2-3, with D perhaps TRBD1 or TRBD2 (5 bases each). The germline V gene has CDR1 GTSNPN and CDR2 SVGIG (reference sequence). This CDR3 has 14 residues. Trimming left V 4 bases short and J 2 bases short, with 13 bases between. CDR3: CAWKSGTLTDTQYF. CDR3 nucleotides: TGTGCCTGGAAATCCGGGACGCTCACAGATACGCAGTATTTT.

This clone appeared once. V usage is TRBV9 and J usage is TRBJ2-5; D unclear. Germline V CDR1 and CDR2: SGDLS, YYNGEE. This CDR3 is built from 12 residues. Deletions cut 1 base from V and 5 bases from J, with 6 bases between. In nucleotides, the CDR3 is TGTGCCAGCAGCGTAAACGGCGAGACCCAGTACTTC. This sequence encodes CASSVNGETQYF.

This clone was picked up a small number of times. The chain uses TRBV6-6 and TRBJ1-5; D is unresolved. The germline V gene encodes CDR1 MNHNY and CDR2 SVGAGI (reference sequence). V dropped 6 bases and J dropped 6 bases, with 15 bases sitting between them. The CDR3 consists of 14 residues. CDR3 in DNA: TGTGCCAGCAGCCAAGGGAGGGATGGTCAGCCCCAGCATTTT. Translation gives CASSQGRDGQPQHF.

This clone was counted only a few times. This rearrangement joins TRBV19 to TRBJ1-5; D is possibly TRBD1 (6 bases). The V end lost 11 bases, the J end lost 9 bases, and 17 bases lay between the germline ends. CDR1 is LNHDA and CDR2 is SQIVND in the germline V gene (reference sequence). The CDR3 covers 12 residues. The DNA for the CDR3 is TGTGCCTCCGGGGGGGCCTCCCGGCCCCAGCATTTT. This gives the protein CASGGASRPQHF.

This clone was picked up one time. Here the CDR3 DNA reads TGTGCCAGCAGCAGACTGGTTTGGGGTTCCAATGAGCAGTTCTTC. It yields the protein CASSRLVWGSNEQFF. The chain is built from TRBV25-1 and TRBJ2-1, with D uncertain. Trimming took 6 bases from V and 6 from J, leaving 18 bases between them. Germline V gene data show CDR1 as MGHDK and CDR2 as SYGVNS. The CDR3 runs 15 residues.